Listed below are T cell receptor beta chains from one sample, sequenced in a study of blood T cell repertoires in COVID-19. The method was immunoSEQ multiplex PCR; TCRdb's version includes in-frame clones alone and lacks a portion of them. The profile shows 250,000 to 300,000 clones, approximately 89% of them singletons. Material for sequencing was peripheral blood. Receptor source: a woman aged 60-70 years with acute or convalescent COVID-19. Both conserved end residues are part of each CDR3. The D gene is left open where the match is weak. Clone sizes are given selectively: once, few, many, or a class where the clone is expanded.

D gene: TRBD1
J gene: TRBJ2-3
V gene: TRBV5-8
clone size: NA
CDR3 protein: CASPSPPGQNTDTQYF
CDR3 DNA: TGTGCCAGTCCATCCCCCCCGGGACAGAACACAGATACGCAGTATTTT

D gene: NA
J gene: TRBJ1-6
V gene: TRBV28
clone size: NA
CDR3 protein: CASSSGSSYNSPLHF
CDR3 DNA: TGTGCCAGCAGTTCTGGGAGCTCCTATAATTCACCCCTCCACTTT

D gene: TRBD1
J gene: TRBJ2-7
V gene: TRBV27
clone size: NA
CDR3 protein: CASSLPGQGAREQYF
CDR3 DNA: TGTGCCAGCAGTTTACCGGGACAGGGGGCGCGGGAGCAGTACTTC

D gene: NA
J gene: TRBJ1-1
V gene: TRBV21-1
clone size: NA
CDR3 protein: CASSPVGRGNAFF
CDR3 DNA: NA

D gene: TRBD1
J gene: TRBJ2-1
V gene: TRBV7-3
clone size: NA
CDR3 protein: CASSLGQGVYNEQFF
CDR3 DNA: TGTGCCAGCAGCTTAGGACAGGGGGTTTACAATGAGCAGTTCTTC

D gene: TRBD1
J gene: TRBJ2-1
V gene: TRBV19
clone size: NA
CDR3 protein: CASSTTGGAPKGQFF
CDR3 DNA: TGTGCCAGTAGTACCACAGGGGGCGCCCCGAAGGGGCAGTTCTTC

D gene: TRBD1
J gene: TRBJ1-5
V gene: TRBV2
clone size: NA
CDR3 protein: CASDRVGGPDQPQHF
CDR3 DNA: TGTGCCAGCGACCGGGTAGGGGGCCCAGATCAGCCCCAGCATTTT

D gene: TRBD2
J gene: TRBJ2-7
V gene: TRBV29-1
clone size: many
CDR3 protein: CSVGGRGYEQYF
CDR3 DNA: TGCAGCGTGGGCGGGAGAGGGTACGAGCAGTACTTC

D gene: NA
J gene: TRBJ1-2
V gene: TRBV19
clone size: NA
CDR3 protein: CASYAGGRNYGYTF
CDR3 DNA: TGTGCCAGCTACGCCGGGGGACGCAACTATGGCTACACCTTC

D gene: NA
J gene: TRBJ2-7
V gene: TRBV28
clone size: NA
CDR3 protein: CASSSDRVPSPYEQYF
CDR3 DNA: TGTGCCAGCAGTTCCGATCGGGTGCCTTCGCCCTACGAGCAGTACTTC

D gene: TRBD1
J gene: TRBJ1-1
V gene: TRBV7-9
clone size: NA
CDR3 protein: CASSLEGQINTEAFF
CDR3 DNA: TGTGCCAGCAGCTTAGAGGGACAGATTAACACTGAAGCTTTCTTT

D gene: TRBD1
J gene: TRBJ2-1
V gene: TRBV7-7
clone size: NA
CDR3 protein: CASSLRQGAYNEQFF
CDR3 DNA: TGTGCCAGCAGCTTGCGACAGGGGGCCTACAATGAGCAGTTCTTC

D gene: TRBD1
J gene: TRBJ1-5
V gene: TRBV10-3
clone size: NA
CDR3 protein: CAISEPGTVSNQPQHF
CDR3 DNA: TGTGCCATCAGTGAGCCGGGGACAGTTAGCAATCAGCCCCAGCATTTT

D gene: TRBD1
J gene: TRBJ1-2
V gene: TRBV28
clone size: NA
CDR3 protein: CASSLDRGSYGYTF
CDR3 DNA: TGTGCCAGCAGTTTAGACAGGGGATCCTATGGCTACACCTTC

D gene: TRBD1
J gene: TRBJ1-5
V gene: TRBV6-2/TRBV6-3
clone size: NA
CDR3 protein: CASSYLSKTGAGRPQHF
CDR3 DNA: TGTGCCAGCAGTTACCTTTCCAAGACAGGGGCGGGCAGGCCCCAGCATTTT

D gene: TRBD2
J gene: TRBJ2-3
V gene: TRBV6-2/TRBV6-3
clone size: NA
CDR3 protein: CASSYGTGWASGPRSTDTQYF
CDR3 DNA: TGTGCCAGCAGTTATGGAACCGGTTGGGCTAGCGGGCCCCGAAGCACAGATACGCAGTATTTT

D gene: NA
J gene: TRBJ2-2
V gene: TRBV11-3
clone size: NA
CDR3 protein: CASSLSSTGELFF
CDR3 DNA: TGTGCCAGCAGCTTATCCTCGACCGGGGAGCTGTTTTTT

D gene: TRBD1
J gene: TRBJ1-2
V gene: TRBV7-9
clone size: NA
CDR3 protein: CASSYQTGGAGGYTF
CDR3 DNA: TGTGCCAGCAGCTACCAGACAGGGGGCGCGGGTGGCTACACCTTC

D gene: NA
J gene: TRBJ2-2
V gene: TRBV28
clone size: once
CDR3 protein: CASSRVNTGELFF
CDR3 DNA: TGTGCCAGCAGTCGGGTAAACACCGGGGAGCTGTTTTTT

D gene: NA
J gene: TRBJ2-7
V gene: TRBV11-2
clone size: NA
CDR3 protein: CASSLEQISSYEQYF
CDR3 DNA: TGTGCCAGCAGCTTAGAACAGATCAGCTCCTACGAGCAGTACTTC

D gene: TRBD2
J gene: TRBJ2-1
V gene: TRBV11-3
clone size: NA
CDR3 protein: CASSFGGGGNEQFF
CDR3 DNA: TGTGCCAGCAGCTTTGGCGGGGGAGGCAATGAGCAGTTCTTC

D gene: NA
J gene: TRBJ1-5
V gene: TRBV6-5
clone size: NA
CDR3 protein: CASSYQGQPQHF
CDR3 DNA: TGTGCCAGCAGTTACCAGGGACAGCCCCAGCATTTT

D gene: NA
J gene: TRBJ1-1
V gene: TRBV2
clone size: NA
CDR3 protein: CASPFRGEAFF
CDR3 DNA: TGTGCCAGCCCCTTCAGGGGAGAAGCTTTCTTT

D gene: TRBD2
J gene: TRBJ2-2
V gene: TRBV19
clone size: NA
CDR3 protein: CASSGETTSGNTGELFF
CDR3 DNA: TGTGCCAGTAGTGGCGAAACGACTAGCGGGAACACCGGGGAGCTGTTTTTT

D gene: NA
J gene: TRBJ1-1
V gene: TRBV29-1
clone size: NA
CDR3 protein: CSVERVGTEAFF
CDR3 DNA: TGCAGCGTTGAGAGGGTGGGGACTGAAGCTTTCTTT

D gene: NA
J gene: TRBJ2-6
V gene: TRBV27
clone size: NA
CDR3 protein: CASSLTWSSGANVLTF
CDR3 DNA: TGTGCCAGCAGTCTAACGTGGTCCTCTGGGGCCAACGTCCTGACTTTC

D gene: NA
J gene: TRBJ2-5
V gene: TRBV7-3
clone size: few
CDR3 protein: CASRPGVGPQETQYF
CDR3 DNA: TGTGCCAGCCGCCCAGGGGTAGGGCCCCAAGAGACCCAGTACTTC

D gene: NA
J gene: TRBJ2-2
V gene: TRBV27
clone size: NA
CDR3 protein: CASSLLQYTGELFF
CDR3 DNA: TGTGCCAGCAGTTTATTGCAGTACACCGGGGAGCTGTTTTTT

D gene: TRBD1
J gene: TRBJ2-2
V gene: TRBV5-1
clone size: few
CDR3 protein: CASSFRTGNTGELFF
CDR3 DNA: TGCGCCAGCAGCTTCCGGACAGGGAACACCGGGGAGCTGTTTTTT

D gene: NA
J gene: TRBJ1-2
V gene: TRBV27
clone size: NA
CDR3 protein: CATGPLVRSGYTF
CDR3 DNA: TGTGCCACCGGTCCCCTCGTTAGATCTGGCTACACCTTC

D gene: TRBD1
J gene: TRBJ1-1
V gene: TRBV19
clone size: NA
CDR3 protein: CASEDRGLTEAFF
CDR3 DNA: TGTGCCAGTGAGGACAGGGGGCTTACTGAAGCTTTCTTT

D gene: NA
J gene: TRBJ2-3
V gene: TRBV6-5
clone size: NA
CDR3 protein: CASSPTGRDTQYF
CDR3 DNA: TGTGCCAGCAGTCCGACAGGCCGAGATACGCAGTATTTT

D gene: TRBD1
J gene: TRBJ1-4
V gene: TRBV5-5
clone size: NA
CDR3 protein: CASSWVSFEGAGGNNEKLFF
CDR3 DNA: TGTGCCAGCAGCTGGGTAAGTTTCGAGGGGGCTGGGGGGAATAATGAAAAACTGTTTTTT

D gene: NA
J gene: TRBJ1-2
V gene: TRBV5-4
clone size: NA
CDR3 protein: CASSPSPQGHGYTF
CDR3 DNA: TGTGCCAGCAGCCCTTCCCCCCAGGGCCATGGCTACACCTTC

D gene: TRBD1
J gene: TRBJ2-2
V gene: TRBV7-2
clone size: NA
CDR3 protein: CASSARTGTDTGELFF
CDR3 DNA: TGTGCCAGCAGCGCCCGGACAGGGACGGACACCGGGGAGCTGTTTTTT

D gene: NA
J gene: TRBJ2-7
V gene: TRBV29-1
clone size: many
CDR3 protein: CSATVSSYEQYF
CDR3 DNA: TGCAGCGCCACCGTTAGCTCCTACGAGCAGTACTTC

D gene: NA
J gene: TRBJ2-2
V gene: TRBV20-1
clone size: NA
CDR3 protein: CSARTLGELFF
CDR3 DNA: TGCAGTGCCCGGACTCTGGGGGAGCTGTTTTTT

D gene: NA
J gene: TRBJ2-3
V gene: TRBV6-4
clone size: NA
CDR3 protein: CASRVSGSTDTQYF
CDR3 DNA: TGTGCCAGCAGAGTAAGCGGGAGCACAGATACGCAGTATTTT

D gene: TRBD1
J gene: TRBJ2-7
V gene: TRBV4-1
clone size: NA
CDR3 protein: CASSQHKIGTGYEQYF
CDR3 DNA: TGCGCCAGCAGCCAGCATAAAATCGGGACAGGGTACGAGCAGTACTTC

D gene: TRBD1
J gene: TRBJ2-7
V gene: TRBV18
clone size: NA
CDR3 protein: CASSLFGTGVSEQYF
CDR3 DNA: TGTGCCAGCTCACTTTTCGGGACAGGGGTGAGTGAGCAGTACTTC

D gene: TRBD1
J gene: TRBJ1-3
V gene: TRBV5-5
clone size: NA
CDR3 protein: CASSLAQGAVGNTIYF
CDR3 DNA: TGTGCCAGCAGCTTGGCGCAGGGGGCCGTTGGAAACACCATATATTTT

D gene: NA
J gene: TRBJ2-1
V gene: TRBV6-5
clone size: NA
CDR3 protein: CASNLSGRSYNEQFF
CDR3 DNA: TGTGCCAGCAACCTCAGCGGCCGCTCCTACAATGAGCAGTTCTTC

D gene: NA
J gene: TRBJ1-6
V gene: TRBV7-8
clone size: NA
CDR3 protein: CASSRDPSSYNSPLHF
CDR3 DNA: TGTGCCAGCAGCCGAGACCCCAGCTCCTATAATTCACCCCTCCACTTT

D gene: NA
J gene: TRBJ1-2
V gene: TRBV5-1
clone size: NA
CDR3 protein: CASSDSYGYTF
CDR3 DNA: TGCGCCAGCAGTGACAGCTATGGCTACACCTTC

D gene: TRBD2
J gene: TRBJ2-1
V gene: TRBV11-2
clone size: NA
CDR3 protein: CASSLLTSGAYNEQFF
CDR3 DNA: TGTGCCAGCAGCTTATTAACTAGCGGGGCATACAATGAGCAGTTCTTC

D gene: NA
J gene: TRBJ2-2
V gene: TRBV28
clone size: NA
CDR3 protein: CASSPRTGELFF
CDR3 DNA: TGTGCCAGCAGTCCCCGCACCGGGGAGCTGTTTTTT

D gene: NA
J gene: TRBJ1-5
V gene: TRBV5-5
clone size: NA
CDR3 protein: CASSLAGGINQPQHF
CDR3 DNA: TGTGCCAGCAGCTTGGCGGGGGGGATCAATCAGCCCCAGCATTTT

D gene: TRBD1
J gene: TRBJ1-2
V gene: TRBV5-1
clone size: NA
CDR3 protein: CASSLGDRVDGYTF
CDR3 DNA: TGCGCCAGCAGCTTGGGGGACAGGGTCGATGGCTACACCTTC

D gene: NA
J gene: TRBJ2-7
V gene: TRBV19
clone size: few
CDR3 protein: CASSRRELVYEQYF
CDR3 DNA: TGTGCCAGTAGTAGGAGGGAACTAGTCTACGAGCAGTACTTC

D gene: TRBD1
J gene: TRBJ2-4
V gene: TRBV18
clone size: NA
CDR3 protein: CASSPYPHRQGFSKNIQYF
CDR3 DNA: TGTGCCAGCTCACCCTACCCCCATAGACAGGGGTTTTCCAAAAACATTCAGTACTTC

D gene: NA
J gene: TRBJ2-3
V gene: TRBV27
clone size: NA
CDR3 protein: CASSFASAKYTDTQYF
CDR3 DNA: TGTGCCAGCAGTTTTGCTAGCGCCAAATACACAGATACGCAGTATTTT

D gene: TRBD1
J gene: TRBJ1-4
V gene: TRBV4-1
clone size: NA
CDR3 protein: CASRAPGQVFEKLFF
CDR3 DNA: TGCGCCAGCAGGGCTCCGGGACAGGTGTTCGAAAAACTGTTTTTT

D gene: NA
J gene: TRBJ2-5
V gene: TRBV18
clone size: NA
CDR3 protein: CASSLTDQETQYF
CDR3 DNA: TGTGCCAGCTCACTCACGGACCAAGAGACCCAGTACTTC